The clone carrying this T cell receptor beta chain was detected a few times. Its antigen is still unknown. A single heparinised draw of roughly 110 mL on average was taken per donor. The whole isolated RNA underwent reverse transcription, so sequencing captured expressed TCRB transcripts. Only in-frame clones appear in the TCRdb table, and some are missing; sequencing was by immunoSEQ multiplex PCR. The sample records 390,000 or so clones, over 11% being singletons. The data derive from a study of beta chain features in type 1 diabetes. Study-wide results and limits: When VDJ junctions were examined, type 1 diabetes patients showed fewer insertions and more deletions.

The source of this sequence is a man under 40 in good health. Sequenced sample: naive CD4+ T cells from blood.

The CDR3 nucleotides are TGTGCCAGCAGCTCCCGCTCATATGGCTACACCTTC. Amino acids: CASSSRSYGYTF. The chain is built from TRBV7-8 and TRBJ1-2, with D hard to call. The CDR3 runs to 12 residues. The germline V and J ends were trimmed by 4 bases and 5 bases, with 8 bases remaining between them. Per the germline V gene, CDR1 is SGHVS and CDR2 is FQNEAQ.